This is a list of T cell receptor beta chains from one sample in a study of beta chain features in type 1 diabetes. The method was immunoSEQ multiplex PCR; TCRdb's version includes in-frame clones alone and lacks a portion of them. This table holds roughly 700,000 clones, roughly 13% found once. Input material: naive CD4+ T cells from blood. These receptor sequences come from a man aged 18 to 30 with type 1 diabetes. The CDR3 runs from the conserved cysteine through the conserved F or W. The D gene is left open where the match is weak. Expanded clones get a size class; other rows say once, few or many, or leave the size out.

cdr3_length	d_call	v_call	j_call	clone_size	cdr3_nt	cdr3_aa
16	TRBD1	TRBV19	TRBJ1-6	few	TGTGCCAGTAGTATACGGACAGGGACAGGGGACTCACCCCTCCACTTT	CASSIRTGTGDSPLHF
17	TRBD1	TRBV7-8	TRBJ1-5	-	TGTGCCAGCAGCTTAGGAGGGTACAGGGGAGGGAATCAGCCCCAGCATTTT	CASSLGGYRGGNQPQHF
16	TRBD2	TRBV6-6	TRBJ2-1	-	TGTGCCAGCAGTTTATATAGCGGGCCCCTGGGAAGTGAGCAGTTCTTC	CASSLYSGPLGSEQFF
18	TRBD1	TRBV19	TRBJ2-7	few	TGTGCCAGTAGTATCTCCCCATTCCAGGGGGCCGACACCCAAGAGCAGTACTTC	CASSISPFQGADTQEQYF
14	-	TRBV13	TRBJ1-2	few	TGTGCCAGCAGCTTATTGGGGGTCGGCTATGGCTACACCTTC	CASSLLGVGYGYTF
13	-	TRBV7-9	TRBJ2-3	few	TGTGCCAGCAGCTCCCCCCGCACAGATACGCAGTATTTT	CASSSPRTDTQYF
16	TRBD1	TRBV27	TRBJ2-5	-	TGTGCCAGCAGTTCCCCAGGGGGCGCATCGGTCGAGACCCAGTACTTC	CASSSPGGASVETQYF
17	TRBD1	TRBV9	TRBJ2-5	few	TGTGCCAGCAGCATTTCGGGACAGGGGGAAGGAGAAGAGACCCAGTACTTC	CASSISGQGEGEETQYF
16	TRBD1	TRBV12-5	TRBJ2-2	-	TGTGCTAGTGGTTTGTACGGGACAGGGGATTCCGGGGAGCTGTTTTTT	CASGLYGTGDSGELFF
14	TRBD1	TRBV15	TRBJ1-2	-	TGTGCCACCAGCAGGGACAGGGTTAACTATGGCTACACCTTC	CATSRDRVNYGYTF
16	-	TRBV7-9	TRBJ2-2	-	TGTGCCAGCAGCTCACCGGCAGGGATGGGCACCGGGGAGCTGTTTTTT	CASSSPAGMGTGELFF
13	-	TRBV27	TRBJ1-1	-	TGTGCCAGCAGCCCAATGTCGAAGGCTGAAGCTTTCTTT	CASSPMSKAEAFF
15	TRBD1	TRBV30	TRBJ1-4	few	TGTGCCTGGAGGGACAGGCCTGGAAGTAATGAAAAACTGTTTTTT	CAWRDRPGSNEKLFF
17	TRBD1	TRBV28	TRBJ2-6	-	TGTGCCAGCAGTCCCGGGACAGGGCTTGTTGGGGCCAACGTCCTGACTTTC	CASSPGTGLVGANVLTF
17	-	TRBV5-6	TRBJ1-4	-	TGTGCCAGCAGCTTGCTGGGACACCAATCAACTAATGAAAAACTGTTTTTT	CASSLLGHQSTNEKLFF
13	-	TRBV25-1	TRBJ1-1	-	TGTGCCAGCAGTAGTACAGGGTCCACTGAAGCTTTCTTT	CASSSTGSTEAFF
12	-	TRBV29-1	TRBJ2-4	-	TGCAGCGTTAACTATTCTGGGGGCCATCAGTACTTC	CSVNYSGGHQYF
14	-	TRBV30	TRBJ2-5	-	TGTGCCTGGAGTGTTGAGGGTCGGTTTGGGACCCAGTACTTC	CAWSVEGRFGTQYF
15	-	TRBV14	TRBJ1-2	-	TGTGCCAGCAGCCGGACGGAAGGAGCTCTCTATGGCTACACCTTC	CASSRTEGALYGYTF
15	-	TRBV7-2	TRBJ1-1	-	TGTGCCAGCAGCTTAGTGGGCACCCCGAGCACTGAAGCTTTCTTT	CASSLVGTPSTEAFF
12	-	TRBV18	TRBJ2-5	few	TGTGCCAGCTCACCAGACCAAGAGACCCAGTACTTC	CASSPDQETQYF
15	-	TRBV7-2	TRBJ1-1	few	TGTGCCAGCAGCCCCGAGGTGGGGCAGAACACTGAAGCTTTCTTT	CASSPEVGQNTEAFF
15	-	TRBV5-1	TRBJ2-5	-	TGCGCCAGCACCCGTCAGAGCCCCCCACAAGAGACCCAGTACTTC	CASTRQSPPQETQYF
11	-	TRBV7-2	TRBJ1-4	-	TGTGCCAGCAGCTCTGGCGAAAAACTGTTTTTT	CASSSGEKLFF
15	TRBD2	TRBV5-4	TRBJ2-1	few	TGTGCCAGCAGCTTGCCTCGGGGGACTAGCGGGGAGCAGTTCTTC	CASSLPRGTSGEQFF
16	TRBD2	TRBV5-1	TRBJ2-3	-	TGCGCCAGCAGCAGAGGAACTAGCGGGGGTGCAGATACGCAGTATTTT	CASSRGTSGGADTQYF
13	TRBD2	TRBV29-1	TRBJ2-4	-	TGCAGCGGCCGGGAGGGTGTTCGAAACATTCAGTACTTC	CSGREGVRNIQYF
17	TRBD2	TRBV29-1	TRBJ2-6	-	TGCAGCGTTGAAACGCGGGGGGAGGGCTCTGGGGCCAACGTCCTGACTTTC	CSVETRGEGSGANVLTF
13	-	TRBV9	TRBJ2-7	-	TGTGCCAGCAGCGGTCAAAACTCCTACGAGCAGTACTTC	CASSGQNSYEQYF
11	-	TRBV6-5	TRBJ2-7	few	TGTGCCAGCAGTTACGCAGGCGAGCAGTACTTC	CASSYAGEQYF
13	TRBD1	TRBV6-5	TRBJ1-2	-	TGTGCCAGCAGTTACGCCGGGGACAGAGGCAACACCTTC	CASSYAGDRGNTF
14	-	TRBV5-1	TRBJ2-6	few	TGCGCCAGCAGCCCCTTGTCTGGGGCCAACGTCCTGACTTTC	CASSPLSGANVLTF
13	-	TRBV27	TRBJ2-2	-	TGTGCCAGCAGTTTAATTTACACCGGGGAGCTGTTTTTT	CASSLIYTGELFF
13	-	TRBV23-1	TRBJ1-1	-	TGCGCCAGCAGTCTACGGGAGAACACTGAAGCTTTCTTT	CASSLRENTEAFF
11	-	TRBV20-1	TRBJ2-3	-	TGCAGTGCTCCGTCGACAGATACGCAGTATTTT	CSAPSTDTQYF
13	-	TRBV30	TRBJ1-2	few	TGTGCCTGGAGTTTAGGGACGAAGTATGGCTACACCTTC	CAWSLGTKYGYTF
13	-	TRBV5-1	TRBJ1-1	few	TGCGCCAGCAGCTATTCGAACCGTGCGGAGGCTTTCTTT	CASSYSNRAEAFF